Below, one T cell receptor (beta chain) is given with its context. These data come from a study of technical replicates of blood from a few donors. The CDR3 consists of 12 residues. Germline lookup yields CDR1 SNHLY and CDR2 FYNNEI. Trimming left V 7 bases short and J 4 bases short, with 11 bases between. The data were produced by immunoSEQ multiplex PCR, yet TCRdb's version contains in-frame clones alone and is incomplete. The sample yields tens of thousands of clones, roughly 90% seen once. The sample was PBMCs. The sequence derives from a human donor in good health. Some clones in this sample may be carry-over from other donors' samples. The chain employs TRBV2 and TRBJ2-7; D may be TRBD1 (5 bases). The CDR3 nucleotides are TGTGCCAGCACACCCGACAGTTACGAGCAGTACTTC. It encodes CASTPDSYEQYF.